A single sample is the source of the 9 T cell receptor beta chains below, sequenced in a study of blood T cells in healthy people across ages. A J-beta primer mix and a sample-barcoded 5' primer were used in a second PCR of about 6 to 12 cycles. TCRdb re-called the 5' RACE reads through MiXCR, storing one row per CDR3 protein. The table has 1.5 million to 2 million distinct CDR3 sequences, roughly 27% seen once. Input material: blood. All receptors derive from a woman in her 30s in good health.

This chain links TRBV4-1 with TRBJ1-2; D is undetermined. The CDR3 runs 14 residues. V was trimmed by 0 bases and J by 14 bases, leaving 19 bases between them. CDR1 and CDR2 from the germline V gene are MGHRA and YSYEKL. CDR3: CASSQEVTLRLLTF. The CDR3 bases are TGCGCCAGCAGCCAAGAAGTTACACTCCGGTTGTTGACCTTC.

The CDR3 DNA is TGCAGCGTGGCGCATGGCGAGCAGTTCTTC. Translated, it gives CSVAHGEQFF. The J gene is TRBJ2-1, the V gene TRBV29-1; D gene uncertain. CDR3 length equals 10 residues. The germline gives CDR1 SQVTM, CDR2 ANQGSEA. V gave up 6 bases and J gave up 10 bases, with 10 bases separating them.

This clonotype occurred a few times. The junction shows a germline mismatch at one end, possibly a read error. The CDR3 loop is CASSYSGGTNEKPFF. CDR3 DNA sequence: TGTGCCAGCAGTTACTCGGGGGGAACTAATGAAAAACCGTTTTTT. V gene TRBV6-5 combines with J gene TRBJ1-4, with D perhaps TRBD1 (5 bases). CDR1 is MNHEY, CDR2 SVGAGI, per germline. The length of the CDR3 is 15 residues.

CDR3 loop: CASSYSRLRTWGTGELFF. The CDR3, as DNA: TGTGCCAGCAGTTACTCGAGGCTACGGACTTGGGGCACCGGGGAGCTGTTTTTT. The genes are TRBV6-2 or TRBV6-3 and TRBJ2-2, with D possibly being TRBD2 (5 bases). The CDR3 is 18 amino acids. The ends were cut back, 0 bases at V and 4 bases at J, with 18 bases in the middle. In germline, CDR1 is MNHEY, CDR2 SVGEGT.

This rearrangement joins TRBV3-1 to TRBJ2-3; 7 positions agree with TRBD2. V was pared by 0 bases and J by 3 bases, with 6 bases of the junction left unmatched. Germline CDR1 and CDR2: LGHDT and YNNKEL (reference sequence). This CDR3 has 16 residues. The CDR3 DNA is TGTGCCAGCAGCCAAGACTGGTTGCGGGAGACAGATACGCAGTATTTT. Protein sequence: CASSQDWLRETDTQYF.

The sample holds a few counts of this clonotype. The chain employs TRBV20-1 and TRBJ2-3; TRBD1 agrees at 8 bases. The germline gives CDR1 DFQATT, CDR2 SNEGSKA (reference sequence). The V and J ends lost 6 bases and 5 bases, in that order; junction bases with no gene match: 1. The CDR3 covers 11 residues. CDR3 in amino acids: CSADRGDTQYF. The DNA of the CDR3 is TGCAGTGCCGACAGGGGAGATACGCAGTATTTT.

This clonotype was seen only a few times. This CDR3 is missing its conserved last phenylalanine or tryptophan, likely due to a read error. This rearrangement joins TRBV6-5 to TRBJ2-2, with D possibly TRBD1 on 5 matching bases. There are 16 residues in the CDR3. The V gene's germline CDR1 is MNHEY and CDR2 SVGAGI. V lost 6 bases, J lost 0 bases, and 14 bases lay in between. CDR3 sequence: CASSPADIPNTGELFC. CDR3 bases: TGTGCCAGCAGCCCCGCGGACATACCGAACACCGGGGAGCTGTTTTGT.

The CDR3 sequence: CASSQGGLRIMDTQYF. The CDR3, as DNA: TGCGCCAGCAGCCAAGGGGGACTAAGGATCATGGATACGCAGTATTTT. J is TRBJ2-3 and V is TRBV4-1; 7 positions match TRBD2. The V gene end was trimmed by 1 base and the J gene end by 6 bases; junction bases not matched to a gene: 10. From germline, CDR1 is MGHRA and CDR2 YSYEKL. This CDR3 has 16 residues.

J is TRBJ1-1 and V is TRBV29-1, with D possibly matching TRBD1 (5 bases). V lost 1 base, J lost 3 bases, and 15 bases lay in between. This CDR3 contains 15 residues. The germline gives CDR1 SQVTM, CDR2 ANQGSEA. The chain's CDR3 is CSVEAEGERDTEAFF. The DNA of the CDR3 is TGCAGCGTTGAAGCAGAAGGGGAGCGGGACACTGAAGCTTTCTTT.